Below, 4 T cell receptor beta chains from the same sample are listed, as sequenced in a study of T-cell memory formation after mild COVID-19. TCRdb recomputed calls from the 5' RACE reads with MiXCR, one row per CDR3 protein. Of over 350,000 distinct CDR3 sequences listed, 15% to 20% are singletons. The sample was PBMCs or a T cell subset sorted from them (not recorded which). These receptors all come from a man aged 18 to 29 who had mild COVID-19 (a few samples of this study predate the infection). Cell type and time point are not known.

This clonotype has just a few counts. V usage is TRBV7-3 and J usage is TRBJ2-1, with 7 nucleotides matching TRBD1. This CDR3 is 17 amino acids long. Germline CDR1 SGHTA, CDR2 FQGTGA. J lost 8 bases, V lost 5 bases, and 18 bases had no gene match. CDR3 residues: CASSVSTGTARRDEQFF. Written as DNA, the CDR3 is TGTGCCAGCAGCGTCTCAACCGGGACAGCCAGGCGGGATGAGCAGTTCTTC.

The sample holds a few counts of this clonotype. The rearrangement joins TRBV7-2 to TRBJ2-3, with D tentatively TRBD2 (6 bases). V lost 2 bases and J lost 2, with 17 bases in between. Germline V gene lookup returns CDR1 SGHTA and CDR2 FQGNSA. This CDR3 is 17 amino acids long. CDR3 sequence reads: CASSLRMGLSFTDTQYF. CDR3 in DNA: TGTGCCAGCAGCTTAAGGATGGGACTCTCCTTCACAGATACGCAGTATTTT.

The chain is built from TRBV7-8 and TRBJ2-7; no clear D gene. This CDR3 contains 12 residues. V was cut by 5 bases and J by 10 bases, with 15 bases left in between. CDR1 is SGHVS and CDR2 is FQNEAQ in the germline V gene. CDR3 DNA: TGTGCCAGCAGCCCGGTTCGCGATCTACAGTACTTC. Translating gives CASSPVRDLQYF.

This clonotype has more than one count but fewer than ten. The chain joins TRBV27 to TRBJ1-5; TRBD1 is a possible D gene (6 bases). The V end was cut by 5 bases, the J end by 9 bases, with 11 bases between. Germline loops: CDR1 MNHEY, CDR2 SMNVEV (reference sequence). CDR3 length: 12 residues. CDR3 loop: CASSGGAGPQHF. The CDR3 coding sequence is TGTGCCAGCAGTGGGGGGGCAGGGCCCCAGCATTTT.